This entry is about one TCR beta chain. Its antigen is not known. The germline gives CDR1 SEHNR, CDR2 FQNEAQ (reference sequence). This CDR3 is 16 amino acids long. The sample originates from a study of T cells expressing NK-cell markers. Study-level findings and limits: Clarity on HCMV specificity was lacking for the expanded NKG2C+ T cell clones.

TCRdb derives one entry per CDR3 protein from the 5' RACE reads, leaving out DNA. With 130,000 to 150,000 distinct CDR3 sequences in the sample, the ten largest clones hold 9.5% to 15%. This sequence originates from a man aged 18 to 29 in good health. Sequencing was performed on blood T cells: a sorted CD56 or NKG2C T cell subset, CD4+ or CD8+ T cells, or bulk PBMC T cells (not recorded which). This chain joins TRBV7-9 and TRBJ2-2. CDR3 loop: CASSLSSRFNAGELFF.